The present T cell receptor (beta chain) was sequenced within a study of T-cell reconstitution after alpha-beta-depleted transplantation in children. Library preparation (for TCRbeta) was performed with unique molecular identifiers. TCRdb independently ran MiXCR on the PCR reads; one entry per CDR3 protein. The sample holds 300,000 to 400,000 distinct CDR3 sequences, less than 15% seen once. The CDR3 consists of 16 residues. In germline, CDR1 is SGHRS, CDR2 YFSETQ. V was clipped by 2 bases and J by 4 bases; unmatched bases: 7. The input for sequencing was PBMCs, taken from the stem cell graft. The chain employs TRBV5-1 and TRBJ2-2; 8 nucleotides align to TRBD1. The TCR sequence derives from a human donor who donated a stem cell graft to a child with Fanconi anemia. CDR3 amino acids: CASSFGAGGTTGELFF. CDR3 DNA sequence: TGCGCCAGCAGCTTCGGGGCAGGGGGCACCACCGGGGAGCTGTTTTTT.